Sequencing of this T cell receptor beta chain was carried out in a study of radiotherapy plus CTLA-4 blockade in lung cancer listed by TCRdb under 2018. Background for the entire study: Among the enrolled patients, approximately 18% had an objective response, and 31% reached disease control. The investigation overall reported the following: TCR clones derived from tumors expanded in peripheral blood after treatment with radiotherapy and ipilimumab. The strongest predictors of response, as reported, were early dynamic changes in blood T cell clones along with a rise in serum interferon-beta after radiation.

The receptor library was made with the immunoSEQ multiplex PCR assay. In its TCRdb copy, this immuneACCESS table keeps in-frame sequences only and misses some clones. Where compared with another copy, unresolved V genes explain less than half of these, and the others have no known cause. This sample gives 81,000 or so clones in total; more than 85% of them show up just once. The leading ten clones occupy around 0.87% of the sample. A single count supports this clone. The clone's antigen remains unknown. Per-base quality was not reported, and no clone a single base away is much larger than it. The study evaluated CTLA-4 blockade (ipilimumab) given together with focal radiation therapy in patients who had chemo-refractory metastatic non-small-cell lung cancer. Counted from cysteine to phenylalanine, this CDR3 has 11 amino acids. Solely the CDR3 DNA is kept, with 33 bases framed from the first base. The germline V gene provides CDR1 SQVTM and CDR2 ANQGSEA. V lost 6 bases and J lost 8 bases, and the count of bases not matched to a germline gene is 0.

This TCR was sampled from a human donor with non-small cell lung cancer who had stable disease on radiotherapy plus ipilimumab. Sequenced material: peripheral blood, taken from a patient treated with radiotherapy plus ipilimumab. The V and J genes are TRBV29-1 and TRBJ1-3; 11 nucleotides in the junction match TRBD1. CDR3 sequence: CSVGQGDTIYF. The sequenced DNA: TGCAGCGTGGGACAGGGGGACACCATATATTTT.